One and the same sample provided the 31 T cell receptor beta chains below, sequenced in a study of shared clonotypes between healthy human individuals. The protocol was immunoSEQ multiplex PCR, while the TCRdb copy is restricted to in-frame clones and leaves out a portion. The sample has over 800,000 clones; 80% to 95% are singletons. Naive CD8 cells were CD45RO-negative, positively selected for CCR7, excluding terminally differentiated effector memory CD45RA+ cells. Sequencing was performed on naive CD8+ T cells sorted from blood. The receptors here all came from a man aged 30 to 39 in good health.

The rearrangement links TRBV4-1 to TRBJ2-5; D is unresolved. V was shortened by 1 base and J by 2 bases, with 14 bases between the two germline ends. The CDR3 runs to 16 residues. Germline V CDR1 and CDR2: MGHRA, YSYEKL. CDR3 region: CASSQALSGGQETQYF. The DNA of the CDR3 is TGCGCCAGCAGCCAAGCGTTATCTGGCGGACAAGAGACCCAGTACTTC.

This chain joins TRBV4-1 and TRBJ1-1; weak D call: TRBD1 (6 bases). Germline-derived CDR1 and CDR2 are MGHRA and YSYEKL. The CDR3 runs 14 residues. The V gene lost 4 bases and the J gene lost 3 bases, with 12 bases spanning the gap. The CDR3 reads CASSPTSGDTEAFF. In DNA form, the CDR3 reads TGCGCCAGCAGCCCTACCTCAGGGGACACTGAAGCTTTCTTT.

The V gene is TRBV27, the J gene TRBJ2-7; D is perhaps TRBD2 (6 bases). This CDR3 spans 15 amino acids. Trimming removed 3 bases at V and 2 bases at J, with 14 bases between. Germline values: CDR1 MNHEY, CDR2 SMNVEV (reference sequence). The CDR3 coding sequence is TGTGCCAGCAGTTTGGGGCTACCGGGGGCCTACGAGCAGTACTTC. This codes for CASSLGLPGAYEQYF.

With respect to this clone: The sample has other DNA sequences that encode this CDR3 too. The chain combines TRBV27 with TRBJ2-3, with TRBD2 matching over 10 bases. CDR3 length: 17 amino acids. V trimming: 1 base; J trimming: 2 bases; junction bases outside the gene matches: 6. Germline lookup yields CDR1 MNHEY and CDR2 SMNVEV (reference sequence). The CDR3 loop reads CASSLLQAGGPTDTQYF. CDR3 DNA: TGTGCCAGCAGTTTATTACAAGCGGGAGGGCCCACAGATACGCAGTATTTT.

The chain joins TRBV7-6 to TRBJ2-1; 8 bases fit TRBD2. V lost 7 bases and J lost 5; bases outside the gene matches: 10. CDR1 is SGHVS, CDR2 FNYEAQ, per germline. This CDR3 comprises 15 residues. The CDR3 region is CASTLTLLADNEQFF. CDR3 coding DNA: TGTGCCAGCACCCTCACTTTACTAGCGGACAATGAGCAGTTCTTC.

This clone has only a few counts. The chain couples TRBV21-1 to TRBJ2-7; the DNA was not compared with TRBD2, the D call given in the table. TRBV21-1 is an annotated pseudogene. The CDR3 contains 13 residues. The CDR3 region is CASSIVIPYEQYF. CDR3 coding DNA: TGTGCCAGCAGCATAGTGATCCCCTACGAGCAGTACTTC.

This chain connects TRBV15 to TRBJ1-1, with TRBD1 matching 9 bases. The CDR3 covers 13 residues. The V gene end was trimmed by 3 bases and the J gene end by 12 bases; junction bases not matched to a gene: 8. Per the germline V gene, CDR1 is LNHNV and CDR2 is YYDKDF (reference sequence). CDR3 coding DNA: TGTGCCACCAGCAGGGACGACAGGGGGAGGACTTTCTTT. It yields the protein CATSRDDRGRTFF.

With respect to this clone: This sample also contains other DNA sequences that code for the same CDR3. The genes are TRBV27 and TRBJ1-5; D is unresolved. Trimming cost V 2 bases and J 0 bases, with 8 bases left between them. The CDR3 is made up of 15 amino acids. The germline CDR1 and CDR2 sequences are MNHEY and SMNVEV (reference sequence). The CDR3, as DNA: TGTGCCAGCAGTTTAGCAGTATATAGCAATCAGCCCCAGCATTTT. Translation: CASSLAVYSNQPQHF.

The chain couples TRBV15 to TRBJ2-1; tentatively, D is TRBD1 (5 bases). Trimming cost V 2 bases and J 6 bases, with 20 bases left between them. The germline CDR1 and CDR2 sequences are LNHNV and YYDKDF (reference sequence). This CDR3 spans 17 amino acids. The CDR3 region is CATSRNVDSAGSNEQFF. CDR3 nucleotides: TGTGCCACCAGCAGAAACGTAGACAGCGCTGGATCCAATGAGCAGTTCTTC.

The J gene is TRBJ2-5, the V gene TRBV6-5; TRBD2 agrees at 9 bases. This CDR3 has 16 amino acids. Germline V gene sequence: CDR1 MNHEY, CDR2 SVGAGI. V shed 3 bases, J shed 1 base, and the junction held 6 bases outside the gene matches. This chain's CDR3 is CASSYGAGGVQETQYF. The CDR3 bases are TGTGCCAGCAGTTATGGAGCGGGAGGAGTCCAAGAGACCCAGTACTTC.

J is TRBJ2-7 and V is TRBV27; TRBD2 matches at 7 bases. The CDR3 runs to 16 residues. CDR1 and CDR2 (germline): MNHEY, SMNVEV (reference sequence). The junction had 13 bases not matched to a gene; V was cut back by 6 bases and J by 2 bases. The CDR3 is CASSPSPGLRTYEQYF. CDR3 in DNA: TGTGCCAGCAGCCCATCCCCGGGACTAAGGACCTACGAGCAGTACTTC.

The gene calls are TRBV7-9 and TRBJ2-7, with no clear D. CDR1 is SEHNR and CDR2 is FQNEAQ in the germline V gene (reference sequence). Trimming stripped 0 bases from V and 3 bases from J, with 12 bases between. The CDR3 is made up of 15 amino acids. The CDR3 loop is CASSLAMQENYEQYF. The CDR3 DNA is TGTGCCAGCAGCTTAGCGATGCAGGAGAACTACGAGCAGTACTTC.

This rearrangement joins TRBV19 to TRBJ1-5, with unresolved D. Deletions cut 6 bases from V and 1 base from J, with 10 bases between. CDR1 and CDR2 from the germline V gene are LNHDA and SQIVND (reference sequence). This CDR3 is 14 amino acids long. In nucleotides, the CDR3 is TGTGCCAGTAGCGGAGCGGGGAGCAATCAGCCCCAGCATTTT. Its translation is CASSGAGSNQPQHF.

This sequence joins TRBV28 and TRBJ2-1; a possible D gene is TRBD1 (5 bases). V was pared by 8 bases and J by 6 bases, with 11 bases between. Germline V gene sequence: CDR1 MDHEN, CDR2 SYDVKM. The length of the CDR3 is 12 residues. In DNA form, the CDR3 reads TGTGCCAGCTCAGGGCTGGGCAATGAGCAGTTCTTC. It specifies CASSGLGNEQFF.

CDR3 bases: TGTGCCAGCAGTCCCCGGGGGCTCGGCTATGGCTACACCTTC. Amino acid sequence: CASSPRGLGYGYTF. The V gene is TRBV27, the J gene TRBJ1-2; maybe TRBD1 (6 bases). The germline V and J ends were trimmed by 5 bases and 4 bases, with 14 bases remaining between them. Germline CDR1 and CDR2: MNHEY and SMNVEV (reference sequence). The CDR3 has 14 amino acids.

This chain joins TRBV11-2 and TRBJ2-1, with 8 bases that match TRBD2. Per the germline V gene, CDR1 is SGHAT and CDR2 is FQNNGV. This CDR3 is built from 15 residues. The V segment lost 4 bases and the J segment 3 bases; nucleotides outside the gene matches: 5. DNA for the CDR3: TGTGCCAGCAGCTCCACCACTAGCGGCTACAATGAGCAGTTCTTC. Its protein is CASSSTTSGYNEQFF.

The J gene is TRBJ1-2, the V gene TRBV28, with D tentatively TRBD1 (5 bases). V lost 3 bases, J lost 2 bases, and 10 bases lay in between. The CDR3 extends over 14 amino acids. Germline V gives CDR1 MDHEN, CDR2 SYDVKM. The CDR3 spells CASSFPGTNYGYTF. DNA for the CDR3: TGTGCCAGCAGTTTCCCCGGGACCAACTATGGCTACACCTTC.

About this clone: Other DNA sequences in this sample translate to the same CDR3. This chain uses TRBV25-1 with TRBJ2-7, with 10 bases fitting TRBD1. Trimming removed 3 bases from V and 4 bases from J; junction bases left unmatched: 3. The CDR3 sequence is 14 residues long. Germline CDR1 reads MGHDK; CDR2 reads SYGVNS. Here the CDR3 reads CASSDRDRGYEQYF. The CDR3 nucleotides are TGTGCCAGCAGTGACCGGGACAGGGGTTACGAGCAGTACTTC.

The rearrangement uses TRBV5-1 and TRBJ1-1, with D perhaps TRBD1 (6 bases). V was clipped by 4 bases and J by 2 bases, with 15 bases between them. This CDR3 has 15 residues. Germline lookup yields CDR1 SGHRS and CDR2 YFSETQ. The chain's CDR3 is CASSTLGAENTEAFF. CDR3 DNA sequence: TGCGCCAGCAGCACATTGGGGGCGGAAAACACTGAAGCTTTCTTT.

The chain couples TRBV6-5 to TRBJ2-1; 7 positions agree with TRBD2. The V and J ends lost 2 bases and 6 bases, in that order; junction bases with no gene match: 10. The CDR3 consists of 16 residues. Germline V gene lookup returns CDR1 MNHEY and CDR2 SVGAGI. The CDR3 region is CASSYRRLAESNEQFF. The DNA for the CDR3 is TGTGCCAGCAGTTACCGGCGGCTAGCGGAGTCCAATGAGCAGTTCTTC.

The gene calls are TRBV5-4 and TRBJ1-4; 10 bases line up with TRBD1. After removal of 3 bases from V and 6 bases from J, the junction contained 5 bases not matched to a gene. This CDR3 spans 15 amino acids. CDR1 SGHNT and CDR2 YYREEE come from the germline V gene (reference sequence). The CDR3, as DNA: TGTGCCAGCAGCTCCACCGGGACAGGGGATGAAAAACTGTTTTTT. Its protein is CASSSTGTGDEKLFF.

The chain is built from TRBV6-6 and TRBJ2-5, with unresolved D. This CDR3 is built from 12 residues. Trimming took off 0 bases at V and 10 bases at J, with 9 bases between the two ends. CDR1 is MNHNY and CDR2 is SVGAGI in the germline V gene (reference sequence). CDR3 region: CASSYSNDGQYF. The CDR3 nucleotides are TGTGCCAGCAGTTACTCGAATGACGGCCAGTACTTC.

The V gene is TRBV6-5, the J gene TRBJ2-3; TRBD2 might be the D (5 bases). Trimming pared 5 bases from V and 8 bases from J, leaving 8 bases between. This CDR3 has 11 amino acids. Germline-derived CDR1 and CDR2 are MNHEY and SVGAGI. DNA of the CDR3: TGTGCCAGCAGTAGCGGCCTTACGCAGTATTTT. It is translated as CASSSGLTQYF.

V usage is TRBV6-4 and J usage is TRBJ1-1; D gene uncertain. The CDR3 has 13 residues. V dropped 0 bases and J dropped 2 bases, with 4 bases sitting between them. Germline V CDR1 and CDR2: MRHNA, SNTAGT. In nucleotides, the CDR3 is TGTGCCAGCAGTGACTCTATAAACACTGAAGCTTTCTTT. It specifies CASSDSINTEAFF.

The chain is built from TRBV4-3 and TRBJ2-3; D might be TRBD2 (5 bases). Germline V lookup: CDR1 LGHNA, CDR2 YSLEER. CDR3 length: 15 amino acids. Trimming removed 0 bases at V and 6 bases at J, with 13 bases between. CDR3: CASSQDGLQRDTQYF. CDR3 DNA sequence: TGCGCCAGCAGCCAAGACGGGCTACAGCGGGATACGCAGTATTTT.

Here the CDR3 reads CASTTGLNGYTF. CDR3 sequence (DNA): TGTGCCAGCACGACAGGGCTCAATGGCTACACCTTC. The rearrangement links TRBV6-5 to TRBJ1-2; TRBD1 matches 7 bases. This CDR3 contains 12 residues. The trim removed 7 bases at V and 6 bases at J, leaving 5 bases unmatched. Germline V gene sequence: CDR1 MNHEY, CDR2 SVGAGI.

The chain recombines TRBV27 with TRBJ2-7, with 10 bases aligning to TRBD2. This CDR3 has 17 amino acids. Germline V gives CDR1 MNHEY, CDR2 SMNVEV (reference sequence). V was clipped by 6 bases and J by 0 bases; unmatched bases: 11. The CDR3 sequence: CASSRAPSGRASYEQYF. Here the CDR3 DNA reads TGTGCCAGCAGCCGTGCCCCGAGCGGGAGGGCCTCCTACGAGCAGTACTTC.

The CDR3 loop reads CASSQNPGTASEQYF. CDR3 in DNA: TGTGCCAGCAGCCAAAATCCCGGGACGGCGAGTGAGCAGTACTTC. This chain links TRBV7-9 with TRBJ2-7, with D perhaps TRBD1 or TRBD2 (5 bases each). The germline V gene has CDR1 SEHNR and CDR2 FQNEAQ (reference sequence). The CDR3 has 15 residues. V shed 5 bases and J shed 7 bases, with 21 bases lying between them.

The genes are TRBV29-1 and TRBJ2-3; D call uncertain. The CDR3 is 14 amino acids. Trimming took off 6 bases at V and 1 base at J, with 14 bases between the two ends. Germline loops: CDR1 SQVTM, CDR2 ANQGSEA. CDR3 sequence (DNA): TGCAGCGTCCAGGACCCTGAAGGCACAGATACGCAGTATTTT. This encodes CSVQDPEGTDTQYF.

The rearrangement uses TRBV19 and TRBJ1-2; D ambiguous. The CDR3 runs 13 residues. Deletions cut 3 bases from V and 4 bases from J, with 9 bases between. CDR1 and CDR2 from the germline V gene are LNHDA and SQIVND (reference sequence). CDR3 in amino acids: CASSIRGPYGYTF. CDR3 DNA: TGTGCCAGTAGTATTCGCGGACCCTATGGCTACACCTTC.

For this clone: Other nucleotide sequences from this sample produce the same CDR3. CDR3 nucleotides: TGTGCCAGCAGCTTATCGGGGAATGAGCAGTTCTTC. It is translated as CASSLSGNEQFF. The chain couples TRBV5-6 to TRBJ2-1; D is possibly TRBD2 (5 bases). Germline assignment: CDR1 SGHDT and CDR2 YYEEEE. V was pared by 2 bases and J by 7 bases, with 7 bases between. The CDR3 loop spans 12 amino acids.